This passage covers 10 T cell receptor beta chains from one sample sequenced in a study of cytomegalovirus exposure and HLA in healthy donors. The PCR was carried out with 60 Vbeta primers and 13 Jbeta primers. Generated by immunoSEQ multiplex PCR, the TCRdb table keeps only in-frame clones and is missing some. The table includes fewer than 75,000 clones, 60% to 85% detected once. The source material was PBMCs. These receptors came from a man between 65 and 85 years old in good health and CMV-seronegative.

The chain couples TRBV18 to TRBJ1-4; 7 nucleotides align to TRBD1. The CDR3 has 15 residues. V was pared by 5 bases and J by 3 bases, with 6 bases of the junction left unmatched. Germline V CDR1 and CDR2: KGHSH, LQKENI. The CDR3 sequence: CASSEPGTANEKLFF. CDR3 nucleotides: TGTGCCAGCTCAGAACCCGGGACAGCTAATGAAAAACTGTTTTTT.

This sequence joins TRBV11-2 and TRBJ2-2, with D maybe TRBD1 (5 bases). There are 14 residues in the CDR3. Looked up from germline, CDR1 is SGHAT and CDR2 is FQNNGV. The V end lost 5 bases, the J end lost 7 bases, and 14 bases lay between the germline ends. The CDR3 DNA reads as TGTGCCAGCAGCCCCCGCCAGGGAAACGGGGAGCTGTTTTTT. The encoded protein is CASSPRQGNGELFF.

The chain combines TRBV7-2 with TRBJ2-1; no reliable D call. CDR3 length equals 18 residues. V was clipped by 2 bases and J by 4 bases, with 21 bases between them. Germline loops: CDR1 SGHTA, CDR2 FQGNSA. CDR3 in DNA: TGTGCCAGCAGCTTAACACTCGCGACCGGTCGCGGATACAATGAGCAGTTCTTC. Its translation: CASSLTLATGRGYNEQFF.

This clone was observed a single time. The DNA of the CDR3 is TGTGCCAGCAGTACCGACAGGGGACGCGGCTACACCTTC. As protein: CASSTDRGRGYTF. The V gene is TRBV7-8, the J gene TRBJ1-2; 8 bases agree with TRBD1. CDR3 length equals 13 residues. Germline CDR1 reads SGHVS; CDR2 reads FQNEAQ. The V and J ends lost 6 bases and 8 bases, in that order; junction bases with no gene match: 8.

There are a few counts of this clone. This chain joins TRBV28 and TRBJ1-2; 10 bases align to TRBD1. After removal of 3 bases from V and 5 bases from J, the junction contained 3 bases not matched to a gene. The germline V gene encodes CDR1 MDHEN and CDR2 SYDVKM. The CDR3 is 14 amino acids. CDR3 sequence reads: CASSFRQGAYGYTF. The CDR3 nucleotides are TGTGCCAGCAGTTTCCGACAGGGGGCGTATGGCTACACCTTC.

This clone showed up just a few times. The rearrangement joins TRBV6-5 to TRBJ1-6, with 8 bases lining up with TRBD1. The germline CDR1 and CDR2 sequences are MNHEY and SVGAGI. The CDR3 extends over 15 amino acids. Trimming at V came to 7 bases and at J to 9 bases, leaving 11 bases not matched to a gene. The CDR3 coding sequence is TGTGCCAGCAACGACCCCGGGACAGGATCTTCACCCCTCCACTTT. Amino acids: CASNDPGTGSSPLHF.

The chain carries TRBV19 and TRBJ2-2, with no clear D. V lost 4 bases and J 4 bases, leaving 10 bases between the germline ends. CDR1 is LNHDA and CDR2 is SQIVND in the germline V gene (reference sequence). The CDR3 contains 14 residues. The CDR3 nucleotides read TGTGCCAGTAGTAGAATAGCATCCACCGGGGAGCTGTTTTTT. This encodes CASSRIASTGELFF.

About this clone: The same CDR3 is also encoded by other DNA sequences in this sample. V gene TRBV11-2 combines with J gene TRBJ2-1; TRBD2 aligns across 11 bases. Germline CDR1 SGHAT, CDR2 FQNNGV. The ends lost 1 base at V and 7 bases at J; junction bases unmatched: 3. CDR3 length: 15 residues. The CDR3: CASSLGLAGGNEQFF. The CDR3 DNA sequence: TGTGCCAGCAGCTTAGGGCTAGCGGGGGGAAATGAGCAGTTCTTC.

The chain is built from TRBV28 and TRBJ2-5, with D maybe TRBD1 (6 bases). The CDR3 is made up of 11 amino acids. With 5 bases removed from V and 9 bases from J, the gap between germline ends came to 10 bases. Germline CDR1 and CDR2: MDHEN and SYDVKM. CDR3 residues: CASSLQGSQYF. The CDR3, as DNA: TGTGCCAGCAGTCTTCAGGGGTCCCAGTACTTC. Based on the CDR3 plus reference TRBV28 and TRBJ2-5, the full variable domain is DVKVTQSSRYLVKRTGEKVFLECVQDMDHENMFWYRQDPGLGLRLIYFSYDVKMKEKGDIPEGYSVSREKKERFSLILESASTNQTSMYLCASSLQGSQYFGPGTRLLVL.

This clone was counted between two and nine times. This CDR3 reads CASSSTIANYGYTF. Written as DNA, the CDR3 is TGTGCCAGCAGTTCGACAATAGCTAACTATGGCTACACCTTC. V gene TRBV2 combines with J gene TRBJ1-2, with unresolved D. The germline gives CDR1 SNHLY, CDR2 FYNNEI. CDR3 length equals 14 residues. V shed 5 bases and J shed 0 bases, with 10 bases lying between them. Looking up the rest from reference TRBV2 and TRBJ1-2 gives the full variable domain: EPEVTQTPSHQVTQMGQEVILRCVPISNHLYFYWYRQILGQKVEFLVSFYNNEISEKSEIFDDQFSVERPDGSNFTLKIRSTKLEDSAMYFCASSSTIANYGYTFGSGTRLTVV.